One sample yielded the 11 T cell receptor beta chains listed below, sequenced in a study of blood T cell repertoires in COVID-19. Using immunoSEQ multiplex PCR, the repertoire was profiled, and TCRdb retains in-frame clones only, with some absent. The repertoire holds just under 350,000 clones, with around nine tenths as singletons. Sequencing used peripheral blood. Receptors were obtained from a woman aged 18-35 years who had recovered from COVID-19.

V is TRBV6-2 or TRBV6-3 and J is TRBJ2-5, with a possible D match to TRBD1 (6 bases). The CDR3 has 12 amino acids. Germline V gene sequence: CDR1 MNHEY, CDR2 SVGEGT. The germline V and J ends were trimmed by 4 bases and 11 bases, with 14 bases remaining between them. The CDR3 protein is CASSSDRSWQYF. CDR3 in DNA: TGTGCCAGCAGTTCCGACAGGTCGTGGCAGTACTTC.

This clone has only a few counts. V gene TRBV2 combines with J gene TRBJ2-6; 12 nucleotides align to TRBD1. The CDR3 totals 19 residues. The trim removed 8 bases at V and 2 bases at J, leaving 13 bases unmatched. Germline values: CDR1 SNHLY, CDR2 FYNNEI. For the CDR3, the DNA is TGTGCCAGCGGTTATATGAAGGGGACAGGGGGCGCTGGGGCCAACGTCCTGACTTTC. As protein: CASGYMKGTGGAGANVLTF.

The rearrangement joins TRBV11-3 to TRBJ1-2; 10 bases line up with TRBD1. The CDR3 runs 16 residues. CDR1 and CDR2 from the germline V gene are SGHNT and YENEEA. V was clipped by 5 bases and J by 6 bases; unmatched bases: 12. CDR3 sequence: CASSQTGGGVWDGYTF. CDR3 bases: TGTGCCAGCAGCCAGACAGGGGGCGGCGTGTGGGATGGCTACACCTTC.

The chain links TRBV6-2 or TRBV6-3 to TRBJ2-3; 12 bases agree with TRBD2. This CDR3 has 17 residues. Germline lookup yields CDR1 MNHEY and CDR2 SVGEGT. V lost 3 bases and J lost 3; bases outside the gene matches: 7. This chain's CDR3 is CASSYLAGGLTTDTQYF. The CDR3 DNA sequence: TGTGCCAGCAGTTATCTAGCGGGAGGGTTGACGACAGATACGCAGTATTTT.

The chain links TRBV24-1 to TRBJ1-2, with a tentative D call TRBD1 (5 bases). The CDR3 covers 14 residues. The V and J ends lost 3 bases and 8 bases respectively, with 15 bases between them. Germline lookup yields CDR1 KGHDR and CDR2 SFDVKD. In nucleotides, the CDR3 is TGTGCCACCAGTGATGCAGCAGGGCTCCCCGGCTACACCTTC. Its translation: CATSDAAGLPGYTF.

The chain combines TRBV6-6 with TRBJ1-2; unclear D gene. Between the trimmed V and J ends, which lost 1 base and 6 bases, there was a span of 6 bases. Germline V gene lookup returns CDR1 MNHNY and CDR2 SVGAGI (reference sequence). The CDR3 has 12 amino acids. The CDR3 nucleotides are TGTGCCAGCAGTTACTTTAGTCATGGCTACACCTTC. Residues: CASSYFSHGYTF.

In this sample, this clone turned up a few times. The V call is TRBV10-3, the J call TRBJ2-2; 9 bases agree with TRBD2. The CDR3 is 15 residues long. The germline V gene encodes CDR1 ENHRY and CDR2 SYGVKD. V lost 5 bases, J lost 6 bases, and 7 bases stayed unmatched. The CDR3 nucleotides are TGTGCCATCAGTAGTAGCGGGAGAGGGGCCGGGGAGCTGTTTTTT. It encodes CAISSSGRGAGELFF.

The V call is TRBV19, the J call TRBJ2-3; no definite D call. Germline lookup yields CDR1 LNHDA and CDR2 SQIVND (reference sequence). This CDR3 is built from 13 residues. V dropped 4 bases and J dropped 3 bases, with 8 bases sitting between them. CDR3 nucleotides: TGTGCCAGTAGTAACGCGAGGACAGATACGCAGTATTTT. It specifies CASSNARTDTQYF.

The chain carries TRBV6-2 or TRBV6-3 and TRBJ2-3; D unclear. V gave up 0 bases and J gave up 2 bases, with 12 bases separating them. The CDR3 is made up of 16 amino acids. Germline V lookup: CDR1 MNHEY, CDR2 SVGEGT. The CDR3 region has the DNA TGTGCCAGCAGTTACTCGTCCTCGGAGCTCACAGATACGCAGTATTTT. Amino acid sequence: CASSYSSSELTDTQYF.

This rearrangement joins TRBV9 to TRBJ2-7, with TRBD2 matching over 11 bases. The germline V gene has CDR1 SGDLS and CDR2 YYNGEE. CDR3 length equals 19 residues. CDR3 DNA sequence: TGTGCCAGCGGCGTAAGTACTAGCGGGAGAGGAGAGGCGCCCTACGAGCAGTACGTC. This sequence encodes CASGVSTSGRGEAPYEQYV.

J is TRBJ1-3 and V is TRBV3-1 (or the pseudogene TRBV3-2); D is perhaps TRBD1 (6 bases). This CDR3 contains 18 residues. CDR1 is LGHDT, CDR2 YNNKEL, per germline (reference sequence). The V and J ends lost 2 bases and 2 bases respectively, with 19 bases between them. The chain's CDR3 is CASSQHEERHRAGNTIYF. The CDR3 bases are TGTGCCAGCAGCCAACACGAAGAACGCCACAGGGCTGGAAACACCATATATTTT.